The sequence of this T cell receptor (beta chain) was determined in a study of beta chain features in type 1 diabetes. The CDR3 is 14 amino acids. V lost 7 bases and J lost 1, with 13 bases in between. This clone was found a few times. Sorting based on CD45RO/CCR7/CD25/CD127/CD95/CD27 separated CD4+ naive, central memory, regulatory and stem cell-like memory cells. The investigators reverse transcribed all of the isolated RNA, so they sequenced expressed TCRB transcripts. TCRdb's copy holds only in-frame clones and misses some; the assay was immunoSEQ multiplex PCR. The data hold about 140,000 clones, with roughly 10% observed a single time.

The source is a middle-aged woman in good health. V usage is TRBV23-1 and J usage is TRBJ1-1; D unclear. TRBV23-1 is marked as an open reading frame, function uncertain. Specimen: central memory CD4+ T cells from blood. The CDR3 nucleotides are TGCGCCAGCACCTCAGGCCCAAAGAACACTGAAGCTTTCTTT. It specifies CASTSGPKNTEAFF.